This T cell receptor (beta chain) originates from a study of control samples from healthy donors and cancer patients. V was clipped by 5 bases and J by 8 bases, with 17 bases between them. Germline V gene data show CDR1 as PRHDT and CDR2 as FYEKMQ (reference sequence). This CDR3 has 14 amino acids. Measured with immunoSEQ multiplex PCR; TCRdb has only the in-frame clones, and not every one. The sample holds 45,000 to 60,000 clones, 80% seen once. The sequenced material came from blood. The TCR sequence derives from a man in his sixties or seventies in good health. This chain links TRBV13 with TRBJ2-3; no firm D call. CDR3 in DNA: TGTGCCAGCAGCGAGCTTAGATCATCGGGTACGCAGTATTTT. This codes for CASSELRSSGTQYF.